This T cell receptor (beta chain) was sequenced for a study of PD-1 blockade in mismatch repair-deficient tumors. About the research overall: All were previously treated, progressing patients with around 12 mismatch repair-deficient cancer types.

Regarding the study as a whole: After pembrolizumab, tumor-resident clones rose rapidly, then generally contracted before radiologic responses.

The germline V gene encodes CDR1 LNHDA and CDR2 SQIVND (reference sequence). CDR3 length equals 12 residues. V was trimmed by 5 bases and J by 4 bases, leaving 7 bases between them. Profiling relied on immunoSEQ multiplex PCR, and the TCRdb table lists in-frame clones only, not all of them. Among over 100,000 clones, approximately 80% were seen once, and the ten largest hold 4.7%. Remarks on this clone: Its antigen is not identified.

The clonotype comes from an adult with mismatch repair-deficient cancer. The chain couples TRBV19 to TRBJ2-3; D tentatively fits TRBD1 or TRBD2 (5 bases each). The specimen comprised peripheral blood, sampled approximately 60 weeks after starting pembrolizumab. In DNA form, the CDR3 reads TGTGCCAGTAGTGGGGGTTCAGATACGCAGTATTTT. The encoded protein is CASSGGSDTQYF.